This TCR beta chain was sequenced during a study of Tregs in tolerant kidney transplant recipients. The study, taken as a whole, reports: Validation in larger populations is needed because few patients were studied.

Here immunoSEQ multiplex PCR was the method, and the copy in TCRdb shows in-frame clones only, minus some. This sample carries about 240,000 clones, approximately 83% of them seen once, and the ten largest clones take less than 0.75%. The CDR3 has 13 amino acids. Trimming took 4 bases from V and 2 from J, leaving 9 bases between them. The germline V gene has CDR1 SGHDT and CDR2 YYEEEE. On this clone itself: Its antigen is unidentified.

The sequence derives from a human donor in good health. The chain links TRBV5-6 to TRBJ1-1; the D gene is possibly TRBD1 (5 bases). Sequencing used CD4+ T cells from blood. CDR3 DNA sequence: TGTGCCAGCAGCGCCGGGACTAACACTGAAGCTTTCTTT. As protein: CASSAGTNTEAFF.